The source of this TCR beta chain is a study of blood T cell repertoires in COVID-19. Study background: The study drew acute and convalescent COVID-19 samples from the United States, Italy and Spain.

TCRdb's copy holds only in-frame clones and misses some; the assay was immunoSEQ multiplex PCR. The repertoire consists of 250,000 to 300,000 clones, with 85% to 90% occurring once and the leading ten covering 6% to 8%. Germline V gene lookup returns CDR1 SGDLS and CDR2 YYNGEE. This CDR3 is 15 amino acids long. V lost 2 bases and J 2 bases, leaving 12 bases between the germline ends. The Seattle patients, enrolled during active infection, were followed longitudinally. The sample comprised peripheral blood. The TCR sequence derives from a woman in her 50s with COVID-19, enrolled during active disease. The chain couples TRBV9 to TRBJ2-3, with TRBD2 as a possible D gene (5 bases). In nucleotides, the CDR3 is TGTGCCAGCAGCGTCGAGGGATCTCACACAGATACGCAGTATTTT. Its protein product is CASSVEGSHTDTQYF.